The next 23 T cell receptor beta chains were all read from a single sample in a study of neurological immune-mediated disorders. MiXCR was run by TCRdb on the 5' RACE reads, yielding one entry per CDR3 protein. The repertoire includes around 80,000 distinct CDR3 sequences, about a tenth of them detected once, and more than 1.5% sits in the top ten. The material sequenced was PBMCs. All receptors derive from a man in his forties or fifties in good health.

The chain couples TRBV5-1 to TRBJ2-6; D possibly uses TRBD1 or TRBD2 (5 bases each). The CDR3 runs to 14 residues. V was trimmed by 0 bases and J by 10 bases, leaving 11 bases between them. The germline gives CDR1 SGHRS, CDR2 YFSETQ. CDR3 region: CASSLDGTSNVLTF. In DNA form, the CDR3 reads TGCGCCAGCAGCTTGGACGGGACGTCGAACGTCCTGACTTTC.

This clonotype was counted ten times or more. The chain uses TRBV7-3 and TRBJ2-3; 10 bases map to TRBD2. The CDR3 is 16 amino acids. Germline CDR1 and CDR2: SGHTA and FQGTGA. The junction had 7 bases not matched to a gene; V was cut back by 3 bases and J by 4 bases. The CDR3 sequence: CASSFGVAGGADTQYF. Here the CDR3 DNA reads TGTGCCAGCAGCTTCGGGGTAGCGGGGGGCGCAGATACGCAGTATTTT.

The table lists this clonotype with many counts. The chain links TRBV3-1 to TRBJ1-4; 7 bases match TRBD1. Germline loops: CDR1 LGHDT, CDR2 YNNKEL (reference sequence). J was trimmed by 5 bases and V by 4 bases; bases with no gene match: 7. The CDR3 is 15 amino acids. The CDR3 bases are TGTGCCAGCAGCCTCCCGGGACAGCTGAATGAAAAACTGTTTTTT. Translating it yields CASSLPGQLNEKLFF. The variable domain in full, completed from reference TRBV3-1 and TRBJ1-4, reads DTAVSQTPKYLVTQMGNDKSIKCEQNLGHDTMYWYKQDSKKFLKIMFSYNNKELIINETVPNRFSPKSPDKAHLNLHINSLELGDSAVYFCASSLPGQLNEKLFFGSGTQLSVL.

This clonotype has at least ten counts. The CDR3 region is CASSLTSGAETQYF. The CDR3 coding sequence is TGTGCCAGCAGCCTAACTAGCGGGGCAGAGACCCAGTACTTC. The rearrangement links TRBV7-9 to TRBJ2-5, with TRBD2 identical over 10 bases. In germline, CDR1 is SEHNR, CDR2 FQNEAQ (reference sequence). The CDR3 sequence is 14 residues long. Germline trimming cut 5 bases from V and 4 bases from J; bases unmatched to any gene: 4.

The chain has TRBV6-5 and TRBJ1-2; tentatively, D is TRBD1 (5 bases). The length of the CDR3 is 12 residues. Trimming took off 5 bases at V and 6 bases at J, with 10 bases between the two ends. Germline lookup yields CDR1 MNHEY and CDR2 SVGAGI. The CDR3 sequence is CASSDGGNGYTF. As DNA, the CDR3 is TGTGCCAGCAGTGACGGGGGGAATGGCTACACCTTC.

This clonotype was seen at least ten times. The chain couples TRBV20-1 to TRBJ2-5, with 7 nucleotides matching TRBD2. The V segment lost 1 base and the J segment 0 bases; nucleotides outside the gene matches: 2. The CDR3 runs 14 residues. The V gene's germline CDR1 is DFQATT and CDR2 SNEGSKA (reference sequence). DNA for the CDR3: TGCAGTGCTAGAGCGGGGGGATACCAAGAGACCCAGTACTTC. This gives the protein CSARAGGYQETQYF.

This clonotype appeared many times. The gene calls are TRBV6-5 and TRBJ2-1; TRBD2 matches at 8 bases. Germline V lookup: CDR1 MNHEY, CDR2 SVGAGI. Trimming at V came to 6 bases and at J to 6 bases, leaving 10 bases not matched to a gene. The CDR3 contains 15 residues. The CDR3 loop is CASSDGGATGNEQFF. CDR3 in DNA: TGTGCCAGCAGCGACGGGGGGGCCACCGGCAATGAGCAGTTCTTC.

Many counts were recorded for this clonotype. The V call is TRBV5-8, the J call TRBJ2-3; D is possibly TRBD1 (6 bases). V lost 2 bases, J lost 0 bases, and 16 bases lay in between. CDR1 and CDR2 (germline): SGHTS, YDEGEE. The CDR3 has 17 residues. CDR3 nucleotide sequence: TGTGCCAGCAGCTTATCCCAGTGGGGGCTTAGCACAGATACGCAGTATTTT. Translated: CASSLSQWGLSTDTQYF.

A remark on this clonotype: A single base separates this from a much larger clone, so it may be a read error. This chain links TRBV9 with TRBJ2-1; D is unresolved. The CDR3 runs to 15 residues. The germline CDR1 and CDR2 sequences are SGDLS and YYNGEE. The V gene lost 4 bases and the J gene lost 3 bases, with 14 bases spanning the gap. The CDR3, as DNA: TGTGCCAGCAGCCCTAGGCCGAGGAACTACAATGAGCAGTTCTTC. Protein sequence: CASSPRPRNYNEQFF.

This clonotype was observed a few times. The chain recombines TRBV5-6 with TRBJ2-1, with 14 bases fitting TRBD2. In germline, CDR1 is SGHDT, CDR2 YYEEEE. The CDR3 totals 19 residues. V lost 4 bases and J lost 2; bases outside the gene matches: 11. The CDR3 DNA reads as TGTGCCAGCAGCCCAGGGACTAGCGGGAGCGGACTAACCTACAATGAGCAGTTCTTC. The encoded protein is CASSPGTSGSGLTYNEQFF.

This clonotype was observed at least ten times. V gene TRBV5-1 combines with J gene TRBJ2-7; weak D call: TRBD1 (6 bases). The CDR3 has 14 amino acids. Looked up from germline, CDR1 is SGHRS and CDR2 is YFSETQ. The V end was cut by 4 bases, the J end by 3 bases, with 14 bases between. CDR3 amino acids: CASSKGQRDYEQYF. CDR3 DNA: TGCGCCAGCAGCAAGGGACAAAGGGACTACGAGCAGTACTTC.

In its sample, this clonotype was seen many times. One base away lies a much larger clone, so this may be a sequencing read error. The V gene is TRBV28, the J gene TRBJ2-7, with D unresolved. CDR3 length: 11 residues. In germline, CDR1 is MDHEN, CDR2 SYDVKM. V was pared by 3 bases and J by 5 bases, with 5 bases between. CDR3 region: CASSFSHEQYF. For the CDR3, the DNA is TGTGCCAGCAGTTTTTCCCACGAGCAGTACTTC.

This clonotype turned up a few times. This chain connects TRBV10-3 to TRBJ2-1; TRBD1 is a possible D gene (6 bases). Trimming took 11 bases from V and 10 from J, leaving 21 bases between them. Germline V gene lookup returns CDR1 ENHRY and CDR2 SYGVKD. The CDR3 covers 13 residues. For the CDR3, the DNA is TGTGCCGGCCGGACTCCACCGGGACAAGAGCAGTTCTTC. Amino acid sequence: CAGRTPPGQEQFF.

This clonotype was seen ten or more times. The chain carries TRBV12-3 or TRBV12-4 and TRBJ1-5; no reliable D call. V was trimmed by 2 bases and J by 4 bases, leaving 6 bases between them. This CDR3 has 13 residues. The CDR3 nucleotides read TGTGCCAGCAGTTTAAAGCAGAATCAGCCCCAGCATTTT. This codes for CASSLKQNQPQHF.

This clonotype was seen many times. The chain's CDR3 is CASTSRGTQYF. The CDR3 nucleotides read TGTGCCAGCACCTCAAGGGGGACGCAGTATTTT. This chain joins TRBV12-3 or TRBV12-4 and TRBJ2-3, with D possibly TRBD1 on 6 matching bases. The CDR3 has 11 residues. V was shortened by 7 bases and J by 9 bases, with 11 bases between the two germline ends.

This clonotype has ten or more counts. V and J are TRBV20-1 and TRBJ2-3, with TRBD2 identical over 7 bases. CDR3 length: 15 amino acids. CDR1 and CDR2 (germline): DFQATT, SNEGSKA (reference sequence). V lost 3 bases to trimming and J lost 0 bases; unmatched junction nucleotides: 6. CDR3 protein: CSARRRGSSTDTQYF. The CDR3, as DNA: TGCAGTGCTAGGAGGCGGGGGTCTAGCACAGATACGCAGTATTTT.

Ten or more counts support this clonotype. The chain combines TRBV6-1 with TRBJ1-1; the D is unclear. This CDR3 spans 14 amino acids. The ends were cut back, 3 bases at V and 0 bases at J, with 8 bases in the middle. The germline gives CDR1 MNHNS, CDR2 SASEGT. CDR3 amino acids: CASSEPSMNTEAFF. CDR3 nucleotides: TGTGCCAGCAGTGAGCCTTCCATGAACACTGAAGCTTTCTTT.

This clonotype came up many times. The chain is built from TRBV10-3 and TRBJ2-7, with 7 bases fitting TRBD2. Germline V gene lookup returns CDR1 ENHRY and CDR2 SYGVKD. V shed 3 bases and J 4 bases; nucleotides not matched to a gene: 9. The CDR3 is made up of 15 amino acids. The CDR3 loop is CAISDPTGGTYEQYF. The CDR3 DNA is TGTGCCATCAGTGACCCAACGGGGGGAACATACGAGCAGTACTTC.

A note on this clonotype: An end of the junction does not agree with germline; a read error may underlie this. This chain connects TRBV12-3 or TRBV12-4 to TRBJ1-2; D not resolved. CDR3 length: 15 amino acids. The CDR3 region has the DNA TGTGCCAGCAGCTTAGCCGACCCTGCCTTGGATGGCTACTCCTTC. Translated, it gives CASSLADPALDGYSF.

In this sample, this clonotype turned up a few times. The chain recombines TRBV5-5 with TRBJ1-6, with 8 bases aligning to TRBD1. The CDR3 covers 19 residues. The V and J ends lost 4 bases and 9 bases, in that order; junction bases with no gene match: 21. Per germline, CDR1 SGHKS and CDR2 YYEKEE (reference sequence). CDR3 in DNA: TGTGCCAGCAGCCCATCTTTATTCGCCACCGACAGGGGAAGTTCACCCCTCCACTTT. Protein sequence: CASSPSLFATDRGSSPLHF.

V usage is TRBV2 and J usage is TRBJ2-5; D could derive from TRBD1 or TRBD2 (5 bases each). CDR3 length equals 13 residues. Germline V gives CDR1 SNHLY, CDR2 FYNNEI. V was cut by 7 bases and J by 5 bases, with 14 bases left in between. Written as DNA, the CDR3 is TGTGCCAGCACGAGGGGATTAGGGGAGACCCAGTACTTC. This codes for CASTRGLGETQYF.

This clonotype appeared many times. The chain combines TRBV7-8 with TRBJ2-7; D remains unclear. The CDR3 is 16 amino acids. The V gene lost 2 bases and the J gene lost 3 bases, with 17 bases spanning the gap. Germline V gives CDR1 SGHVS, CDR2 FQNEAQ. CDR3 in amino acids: CASSLTPRGRNYEQYF. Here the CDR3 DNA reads TGTGCCAGCAGCTTAACTCCCCGCGGCAGGAACTACGAGCAGTACTTC.

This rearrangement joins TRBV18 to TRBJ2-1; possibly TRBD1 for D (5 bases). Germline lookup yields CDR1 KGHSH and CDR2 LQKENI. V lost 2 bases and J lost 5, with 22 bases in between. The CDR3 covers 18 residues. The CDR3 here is CASSPFGQGSLLNNEQFF. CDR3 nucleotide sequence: TGTGCCAGCTCACCATTTGGGCAGGGAAGTCTTCTTAACAATGAGCAGTTCTTC.